The clone carrying this TCR beta chain was counted between two and nine times. The sample is drawn from a study of CD8+ T cells in alopecia areata. Noted treatment: oral pan-JAK inhibitor, 5-10 mg twice daily. Reverse transcription of extracted RNA yielded cDNA, which provided the sequencing template. This table comes from immunoSEQ multiplex PCR, and its TCRdb copy is limited to in-frame clones, with some not included. The repertoire includes about 130,000 clones, 45% to 60% of them detected once, and about a sixth sits in the top ten. Germline lookup yields CDR1 SQVTM and CDR2 ANQGSEA. V dropped 5 bases and J dropped 2; count of bases not matched to a gene: 1. This CDR3 region has 12 residues.

The sequence came from a human donor with alopecia areata. This material consisted of CD8+ T cells sorted from blood, taken at week 4, from a patient treated with tofacitinib. The rearrangement uses TRBV29-1 and TRBJ2-7; 9 bases agree with TRBD1. This CDR3 is CSVRDRAYEQYF. The CDR3 coding sequence is TGCAGCGTTCGGGACAGGGCCTACGAGCAGTACTTC.